Below, 5 T cell receptor beta chains from the same sample are listed, as sequenced in a study of blood T cell repertoires in COVID-19. The assay was immunoSEQ multiplex PCR, and TCRdb's table has in-frame clones only and misses some. The sample yields more than 200,000 clones, more than 80% seen once. The sequenced material came from PBMCs or T cells enriched from blood (not recorded which). Receptors were obtained from a man aged 60-69 years who had recovered from COVID-19.

The rearrangement joins TRBV14 to TRBJ2-1; D may be TRBD2 (5 bases). V lost 0 bases and J 11 bases, leaving 11 bases between the germline ends. This CDR3 region has 13 residues. CDR1 and CDR2 (germline): SGHDN, FVKESK. CDR3 DNA sequence: TGTGCCAGCAGCCAAGACTTTAGGACTCAGCAGTTCTTC. Its translation: CASSQDFRTQQFF. Variable domain in full (rest from reference TRBV14 and TRBJ2-1): EAGVTQFPSHSVIEKGQTVTLRCDPISGHDNLYWYRRVMGKEIKFLLHFVKESKQDESGMPNNRFLAERTGGTYSTLKVQPAELEDSGVYFCASSQDFRTQQFFGPGTRLTVL.

The rearrangement joins TRBV11-3 to TRBJ2-3, with a tentative D call TRBD1 (6 bases). The CDR3 covers 15 residues. The germline V and J ends were trimmed by 6 bases and 0 bases, with 13 bases remaining between them. Germline V gives CDR1 SGHNT, CDR2 YENEEA. In DNA form, the CDR3 reads TGTGCCAGCAGACCAGGGACATCTAGCACAGATACGCAGTATTTT. This codes for CASRPGTSSTDTQYF.

V and J are TRBV4-2 and TRBJ1-2; no clear D gene. CDR3 length: 13 residues. CDR1 LGHNA and CDR2 YNFKEQ come from the germline V gene. V lost 2 bases, J lost 9 bases, and 13 bases lay in between. The CDR3, as DNA: TGTGCCAGCAGCCAACTATTAGAGGGAAGCTACACCTTC. Its protein product is CASSQLLEGSYTF.

The count of this clone is one. The chain links TRBV18 to TRBJ2-5; D is unresolved. In germline, CDR1 is KGHSH, CDR2 LQKENI. The CDR3 is 13 amino acids. V was shortened by 3 bases and J by 1 base, with 6 bases between the two germline ends. The CDR3 nucleotides read TGTGCCAGCTCACCCATCAGCCAAGAGACCCAGTACTTC. This gives the protein CASSPISQETQYF.

The chain employs TRBV6-5 and TRBJ1-2; TRBD1 might be the D (5 bases). The V gene's germline CDR1 is MNHEY and CDR2 SVGAGI. Trimming stripped 2 bases from V and 1 base from J, with 11 bases between. The CDR3 sequence is 15 residues long. The CDR3 loop is CASSYRPGLNYGYTF. CDR3 DNA: TGTGCCAGCAGTTACAGGCCAGGGCTTAACTATGGCTACACCTTC.